One sample yielded the 13 T cell receptor beta chains listed below, sequenced in a study of Ad26.COV2.S vaccination and SARS-CoV-2 variants. Treatment defined: roughly 19 received Ad26.COV2.S at low or high dose, single or two shots; several received placebo; per-sample allocation not given. Day 63 after the first vaccine or placebo injection was the time point for sampling. The protocol was immunoSEQ multiplex PCR, while the TCRdb copy is restricted to in-frame clones and leaves out a portion. The sample lists roughly 320,000 clones; around 84% were seen once. The sample here was peripheral blood, taken in a trial of Ad26.COV2.S vaccine versus placebo. The receptors come from a person between 18 and 60 years old who received the Ad26.COV2.S COVID-19 vaccine or a placebo.

The genes are TRBV6-5 and TRBJ2-5; D gene uncertain. Germline loops: CDR1 MNHEY, CDR2 SVGAGI. V dropped 8 bases and J dropped 13 bases, with 23 bases sitting between them. CDR3 length equals 13 residues. The CDR3 here is CASGLSRNFPRYF. CDR3 nucleotide sequence: TGTGCCAGCGGTTTGAGCAGAAATTTTCCCCGGTACTTC.

The chain has TRBV6-2 or TRBV6-3 and TRBJ1-6; TRBD1 matches at 10 bases. The germline V gene has CDR1 MNHEY and CDR2 SVGEGT. The V segment lost 5 bases and the J segment 10 bases; nucleotides outside the gene matches: 5. This CDR3 region has 14 residues. The DNA of the CDR3 is TGTGCCAGCAGTCTCGGGACAGGGGTGTCACCCCTCCACTTT. The encoded protein is CASSLGTGVSPLHF.

This chain joins TRBV6-2 or TRBV6-3 and TRBJ1-6, with D tentatively TRBD1 (5 bases). Trimming took off 6 bases at V and 9 bases at J, with 18 bases between the two ends. The CDR3 extends over 15 amino acids. The V gene's germline CDR1 is MNHEY and CDR2 SVGEGT. Here the CDR3 DNA reads TGTGCCAGCAGCCCGTTGGGGGGAACTGTTTCACCCCTCCACTTT. Amino acids: CASSPLGGTVSPLHF.

The V and J genes are TRBV18 and TRBJ1-4; D ambiguous. V lost 0 bases and J 5 bases, leaving 10 bases between the germline ends. CDR3 length: 15 amino acids. Germline assignment: CDR1 KGHSH and CDR2 LQKENI. The CDR3 DNA follows: TGTGCCAGCTCACCACCTGGGAGCCTCAATGAAAAACTGTTTTTT. It is translated as CASSPPGSLNEKLFF.

The V gene is TRBV12-5, the J gene TRBJ2-7; 11 bases align to TRBD1. Germline V CDR1 and CDR2: LGHNT, FRNRAP. The CDR3 covers 16 residues. V lost 6 bases and J lost 1; bases outside the gene matches: 8. Here the CDR3 reads CASGPGTGGRSYEQYF. CDR3 sequence (DNA): TGTGCTAGTGGACCTGGGACAGGGGGAAGATCCTACGAGCAGTACTTC.

V usage is TRBV5-1 and J usage is TRBJ1-4, with a weak D call TRBD1 (6 bases). Germline V gene data show CDR1 as SGHRS and CDR2 as YFSETQ. Trimming removed 2 bases at V and 3 bases at J, with 11 bases between. The CDR3 runs 15 residues. The CDR3 is CASSLNRVSNEKLFF. The DNA of the CDR3 is TGCGCCAGCAGCTTAAACAGGGTATCTAATGAAAAACTGTTTTTT.

The chain is built from TRBV18 and TRBJ1-3; D perhaps matches TRBD1 (5 bases). CDR1 is KGHSH and CDR2 is LQKENI in the germline V gene. The CDR3 totals 13 residues. The V end was cut by 5 bases, the J end by 3 bases, with 8 bases between. The CDR3: CASSRDGGNTIYF. CDR3 bases: TGTGCCAGCTCAAGGGACGGTGGAAACACCATATATTTT.

The chain is built from TRBV7-9 and TRBJ1-6; D not certain. CDR3 length: 15 residues. Germline lookup yields CDR1 SEHNR and CDR2 FQNEAQ (reference sequence). Trimming took 5 bases from V and 2 from J, leaving 10 bases between them. CDR3 sequence: CASSQGPAYNSPLHF. CDR3 in DNA: TGTGCCAGCAGCCAAGGACCAGCCTATAATTCACCCCTCCACTTT. Combining the CDR3 with reference TRBV7-9 and TRBJ1-6 gives the whole variable domain DTGVSQNPRHKITKRGQNVTFRCDPISEHNRLYWYRQTLGQGPEFLTYFQNEAQLEKSRLLSDRFSAERPKGSFSTLEIQRTEQGDSAMYLCASSQGPAYNSPLHFGNGTRLTVT.

The chain couples TRBV14 to TRBJ2-3, with 9 positions matching TRBD2. V trimming: 0 bases; J trimming: 4 bases; junction bases outside the gene matches: 5. Germline V gives CDR1 SGHDN, CDR2 FVKESK. This CDR3 is 16 amino acids long. The CDR3 is CASSQDSGGNSDTQYF. The DNA for the CDR3 is TGTGCCAGCAGCCAAGACAGCGGGGGGAATTCAGATACGCAGTATTTT.

V gene TRBV12-3 or TRBV12-4 combines with J gene TRBJ1-1; D may be TRBD1 (5 bases). This CDR3 is built from 13 residues. V lost 6 bases to trimming and J lost 0 bases, with 8 bases between them. CDR3 sequence (DNA): TGTGCCAGCAGACAGGAGATGAACACTGAAGCTTTCTTT. It is translated as CASRQEMNTEAFF.

This clone was counted a single time. The rearrangement links TRBV10-3 to TRBJ2-2; TRBD2 matches at 7 bases. The germline gives CDR1 ENHRY, CDR2 SYGVKD. This CDR3 is 17 amino acids long. J was trimmed by 5 bases and V by 6 bases; bases with no gene match: 15. CDR3 region: CAIRPDGLDRITGELFF. CDR3 sequence (DNA): TGTGCCATCAGACCAGACGGACTAGACCGTATTACCGGGGAGCTGTTTTTT.

The J gene is TRBJ1-3, the V gene TRBV5-6, with D possibly matching TRBD1 (6 bases). CDR3 length equals 15 residues. Trimming pared 5 bases from V and 7 bases from J, leaving 19 bases between. CDR1 SGHDT and CDR2 YYEEEE come from the germline V gene. CDR3 in amino acids: CASSSGQRPWNTIYF. The DNA of the CDR3 is TGTGCCAGCAGTTCCGGACAGCGTCCTTGGAACACCATATATTTT.

The chain has TRBV6-2 or TRBV6-3 and TRBJ2-1, with D hard to call. Trimming took 2 bases from V and 10 from J, leaving 15 bases between them. Per germline, CDR1 MNHEY and CDR2 SVGEGT. The CDR3 runs 14 residues. The CDR3 is CASSYPRTYTEQFF. The CDR3 nucleotides are TGTGCCAGCAGTTACCCCCGCACGTATACCGAGCAGTTCTTC.